This T cell receptor (beta chain) comes out of a study of blood T cell repertoires in COVID-19. Study background: Acute and convalescent COVID-19 specimens originated in the United States, Italy and Spain. Sources were T cells, B-cell-depleted T cells, or PBMCs; the material itself was cDNA or gDNA.

In the original processing: Reference gene primer amplification gave nucleated cell count estimates. TCRdb keeps only in-frame clones here, not all; method: immunoSEQ multiplex PCR. The V and J calls and clone size are taken from that table; D and trimming were inferred from the DNA. The top ten clones hold roughly 11% of a sample with some 83,000 clones, over 75% of them seen once. V lost 2 bases and J lost 3; bases outside the gene matches: 9. Germline-derived CDR1 and CDR2 are SGHVS and FQNEAQ. The CDR3 extends over 16 amino acids. The sequenced material came from peripheral blood. This clonotype was obtained from a man in his fifties with acute or convalescent COVID-19. The V gene is TRBV7-8, the J gene TRBJ2-5, with 7 bases matching TRBD1. The CDR3 sequence: CASSLTRDSRKETQYF. CDR3 sequence (DNA): TGTGCCAGCAGCTTAACTCGGGACAGTCGTAAAGAGACCCAGTACTTC. Full variable domain (rest looked up from reference TRBV7-8 and TRBJ2-5): GAGVSQSPRYKVAKRGQDVALRCDPISGHVSLFWYQQALGQGPEFLTYFQNEAQLDKSGLPSDRFFAERPEGSVSTLKIQRTQQEDSAVYLCASSLTRDSRKETQYFGPGTRLLVL.